Listed here are 20 T cell receptor beta chains from one sample, sequenced in a study of early T cells in non-severe SARS-CoV-2 infection. From the 5' RACE reads, TCRdb called clonotypes with MiXCR, one entry per CDR3 protein. The sample records approximately 66,000 distinct CDR3 sequences, approximately 13% being singletons. Sequencing input: whole blood. These TCRs come from an adult who was a healthcare worker with PCR-confirmed SARS-CoV-2 infection or an uninfected control (not recorded which).

This clonotype was detected ten times or more. The rearrangement links TRBV28 to TRBJ1-2; TRBD1 matches at 7 bases. In germline, CDR1 is MDHEN, CDR2 SYDVKM. The CDR3 extends over 13 amino acids. Trimming cost V 3 bases and J 8 bases; bases outside gene matches: 6. The CDR3 region is CASSLEGARGYTF. In DNA, the CDR3 is TGTGCCAGCAGTTTGGAGGGGGCGCGAGGCTACACCTTC.

At least ten counts were recorded for this clonotype. The chain has TRBV10-3 and TRBJ2-3, with unresolved D. V dropped 4 bases and J dropped 4 bases, with 12 bases sitting between them. The CDR3 length is 14 residues. CDR1 ENHRY and CDR2 SYGVKD come from the germline V gene. The CDR3: CAISGFMVPDTQYF. In nucleotides, the CDR3 is TGTGCCATCAGTGGCTTCATGGTTCCAGATACGCAGTATTTT.

The chain employs TRBV14 and TRBJ1-1; 8 bases align to TRBD1. From germline, CDR1 is SGHDN and CDR2 FVKESK. V lost 4 bases, J lost 0 bases, and 7 bases stayed unmatched. CDR3 length equals 16 residues. DNA of the CDR3: TGTGCCAGCAGCCCCCGGACAGGGATGATGAACACTGAAGCTTTCTTT. Amino acids: CASSPRTGMMNTEAFF.

The chain uses TRBV29-1 and TRBJ1-2, with 8 bases lining up with TRBD1. Germline assignment: CDR1 SQVTM and CDR2 ANQGSEA. V shed 4 bases and J 8 bases; nucleotides not matched to a gene: 6. This CDR3 is 12 amino acids long. DNA of the CDR3: TGCAGCGTTGGACAGGGGAAAGACGGCTACACCTTC. Protein product: CSVGQGKDGYTF.

The gene calls are TRBV12-3 or TRBV12-4 and TRBJ1-4, with TRBD1 as a possible D gene (5 bases). The ends were cut back, 3 bases at V and 4 bases at J, with 9 bases in the middle. This CDR3 is 14 amino acids long. CDR3 in amino acids: CASSFGGNNEKLFF. The CDR3 DNA follows: TGTGCCAGCAGTTTTGGGGGGAATAATGAAAAACTGTTTTTT.

The chain couples TRBV18 to TRBJ2-1; either TRBD1 or TRBD2 may supply D (6 bases each). The CDR3 spans 19 residues. Trimming shortened V by 3 bases and J by 0 bases, and 21 bases separated the two germline ends. Germline V gene sequence: CDR1 KGHSH, CDR2 LQKENI. CDR3 protein: CASSPRPGGGRSSYNEQFF. The CDR3 DNA sequence: TGTGCCAGCTCACCCCGACCCGGAGGGGGGAGAAGCTCCTACAATGAGCAGTTCTTC.

The V gene is TRBV2, the J gene TRBJ1-4; D possibly corresponds to TRBD1 (6 bases). The CDR3 is made up of 10 amino acids. Germline loops: CDR1 SNHLY, CDR2 FYNNEI. Trimming took off 10 bases at V and 13 bases at J, with 13 bases between the two ends. The CDR3 sequence: CANREGRLFF. DNA of the CDR3: TGTGCCAACAGGGAGGGGCGACTGTTTTTT.

This rearrangement joins TRBV6-6 to TRBJ2-1, with D perhaps matching TRBD1 (5 bases). Between the trimmed V and J ends, which lost 5 bases and 6 bases, there was a span of 11 bases. Germline V gene lookup returns CDR1 MNHNY and CDR2 SVGAGI (reference sequence). The CDR3 length is 13 residues. CDR3 sequence (DNA): TGTGCCAGCAGTCGGACGACAGCCAATGAGCAGTTCTTC. Its translation is CASSRTTANEQFF.

This clonotype has at least ten counts. The gene calls are TRBV11-3 and TRBJ2-7; TRBD2 matches 14 bases. This CDR3 has 19 amino acids. The V segment lost 4 bases and the J segment 3 bases; nucleotides outside the gene matches: 14. Germline-derived CDR1 and CDR2 are SGHNT and YENEEA. Here the CDR3 DNA reads TGTGCCAGCAGCTCGACTCGCGGGACAGGGACTAGCGGGAGCTACGAGCAGTACTTC. Its translation is CASSSTRGTGTSGSYEQYF.

This clonotype was counted at least ten times. The chain couples TRBV18 to TRBJ1-4; no definite D call. This CDR3 has 13 residues. The germline CDR1 and CDR2 sequences are KGHSH and LQKENI. V was clipped by 3 bases and J by 8 bases, with 10 bases between them. Here the CDR3 DNA reads TGTGCCAGCTCACCTGGAAATTGGGAAAAACTGTTTTTT. Protein: CASSPGNWEKLFF.

This clonotype appeared many times. J is TRBJ1-3 and V is TRBV5-1; D gene uncertain. The V end lost 4 bases, the J end lost 3 bases, and 14 bases lay between the germline ends. The V gene's germline CDR1 is SGHRS and CDR2 YFSETQ. This CDR3 is built from 15 residues. CDR3 protein: CASSPDEIYGNTIYF. In nucleotides, the CDR3 is TGCGCCAGCAGCCCGGACGAGATTTATGGAAACACCATATATTTT.

This chain links TRBV7-2 with TRBJ1-5; possibly TRBD1 for D (5 bases). Trimming pared 3 bases from V and 1 base from J, leaving 13 bases between. The CDR3 consists of 16 residues. Looked up from germline, CDR1 is SGHTA and CDR2 is FQGNSA. In DNA form, the CDR3 reads TGTGCCAGCAGCTTTGACAGAGGAATAAGCAATCAGCCCCAGCATTTT. It codes for CASSFDRGISNQPQHF.

This clonotype was detected a few times. The V and J genes are TRBV11-2 and TRBJ2-4; unclear D gene. The V end lost 5 bases, the J end lost 5 bases, and 25 bases lay between the germline ends. Per the germline V gene, CDR1 is SGHAT and CDR2 is FQNNGV. The CDR3 totals 18 residues. In DNA, the CDR3 is TGTGCCAGCAGCCCCGTCCTGGGTGGCCTGGGATCTGAAAACATTCAGTACTTC. Amino acid sequence: CASSPVLGGLGSENIQYF.

The chain links TRBV4-3 to TRBJ2-1; 12 nucleotides agree with TRBD2. The CDR3 has 15 residues. Losses at the gene ends were 1 base for V and 6 bases for J; bases not matched to a gene: 1. Germline V gives CDR1 LGHNA, CDR2 YSLEER. The CDR3 sequence: CASSQGLAGANEQFF. The CDR3 nucleotides read TGCGCCAGCAGCCAAGGACTAGCGGGGGCCAATGAGCAGTTCTTC.

A few counts support this clonotype. The V gene is TRBV6-5, the J gene TRBJ1-2, with a weak D call TRBD1 (5 bases). CDR3 length: 15 residues. Trimming left V 4 bases short and J 8 bases short, with 20 bases between. Looked up from germline, CDR1 is MNHEY and CDR2 is SVGAGI. Written as DNA, the CDR3 is TGTGCCAGCAGTTTCACCCGGGACGCACCGGGCGGCTACACCTTC. Translation gives CASSFTRDAPGGYTF.

The chain carries TRBV20-1 and TRBJ2-7; D ambiguous. Per germline, CDR1 DFQATT and CDR2 SNEGSKA (reference sequence). The CDR3 is 11 residues long. Trimming stripped 7 bases from V and 2 bases from J, with 9 bases between. The DNA for the CDR3 is TGCAGTGGAAACACCGCCTACGAGCAGTACTTC. As protein: CSGNTAYEQYF.

There are a few counts of this clonotype. V is TRBV12-3 or TRBV12-4 and J is TRBJ2-1; no clear D. V lost 4 bases and J 3 bases, leaving 1 base between the germline ends. This CDR3 is 11 amino acids long. The DNA of the CDR3 is TGTGCCAGCAGTTACTACAATGAGCAGTTCTTC. The encoded protein is CASSYYNEQFF.

In this sample, this clonotype turned up many times. This chain's CDR3 is CAISESWAGGRTDTQYF. The CDR3 DNA reads TGTGCCATCAGTGAGTCGTGGGCGGGAGGCCGCACAGATACGCAGTATTTT. The chain combines TRBV10-3 with TRBJ2-3, with 8 bases aligning to TRBD2. With 0 bases clipped from V and 1 base from J, the junction kept 6 bases outside the gene matches. The CDR3 is 17 amino acids. Germline V lookup: CDR1 ENHRY, CDR2 SYGVKD.

This clonotype came up a few times. The genes are TRBV18 and TRBJ1-2, with 8 bases identical to TRBD1. After removal of 3 bases from V and 0 bases from J, the junction contained 6 bases not matched to a gene. Germline CDR1 KGHSH, CDR2 LQKENI. This CDR3 is 16 amino acids long. CDR3 coding DNA: TGTGCCAGCTCACCGACAGGGGACTTAGCTAACTATGGCTACACCTTC. It yields the protein CASSPTGDLANYGYTF.

This clonotype was detected ten times or more. The rearrangement joins TRBV2 to TRBJ1-1; D is unresolved. Germline V gene lookup returns CDR1 SNHLY and CDR2 FYNNEI. V lost 5 bases to trimming and J lost 1 base, with 5 bases between them. This CDR3 region has 12 residues. DNA for the CDR3: TGTGCCAGCAGTATGGGGAACACTGAAGCTTTCTTT. It codes for CASSMGNTEAFF.